Listed below are T cell receptor beta chains from one sample, sequenced in a study of identical twins. TCRdb re-called the 5' RACE reads with MiXCR, one entry per CDR3 protein. The sample shows about 810,000 distinct CDR3 sequences, 9% to 15% of them seen only once. This sample also belongs to another study, concerning yellow fever vaccine responses in identical twins.

Sequencing was performed on PBMCs. These receptors all stem from a woman younger than 30 in good health. Both conserved end residues are trimmed from each CDR3. Each record gives: V gene, CDR3 protein.

TRBV20-1	SAPPGQGAFSEQF
TRBV3-1	ASSQDIRSPLH
TRBV3-1	ASSLLERTEAF
TRBV29-1	SVGEGGIQY
TRBV20-1	SAGTLGNTIY
TRBV13	ASSLEARVVDTQY
TRBV20-1	SARATGGGTDTQY
TRBV2	ASSAGVAGGQETQY
TRBV2	ASILEAAGRRNEQF
TRBV6-2/TRBV6-3	ASSRPTSGGPTDTQY
TRBV9	ASSVDGSGSLSGELF
TRBV7-2	ASSLVSGPAF
TRBV7-2	ASSLGFYVDTEAF
TRBV3-1	ASSFGTLETQY
TRBV6-1	ASSVQGMQETQY
TRBV2	ASSTGIRFYGYNEQF
TRBV15	ATRISGGGSYNEQF
TRBV4-2	ASSQDDYPMKQF
TRBV7-6	ASSYQPDFSYEQY
TRBV25-1	ASSKPGLAGVITSTDTQY
TRBV20-1	SARDSIRPGGYT
TRBV15	ATSTDFDLDEQY
TRBV5-1	ASSFGGGDQETQY
TRBV20-1	SGEGGGGYNEQF
TRBV28	ASSYGLAGTDTQY
TRBV6-2/TRBV6-3	ASSTYPGQGFSLIAKNIQY
TRBV5-5	ASSLAHPQSNEQF
TRBV19	ASSIVGASNQPQH
TRBV5-1	ASSMGLAGPSSYNEQF
TRBV5-1	ASRLEGMEELAGNKNIQY
TRBV7-9	ATAELTDTQY
TRBV29-1	SVDKGPGEAF
TRBV12-3/TRBV12-4	ASSFSTSGRAETQY
TRBV20-1	SARDRGGQSSYNEQF
TRBV7-9	ASSARQGTEAF
TRBV18	ASSPRPGAGETQY
TRBV29-1	SSETVRVDNEQF
TRBV2	ASSLWREAPNTGELF
TRBV15	ATSRDQGPGREQY
TRBV5-5	ASSLQSTRTPGELF
TRBV4-2	ASSLTLGDTGELF
TRBV28	ARGGYT
TRBV7-7	ASSLGTSGSSGEQF
TRBV5-6	ASSPGWPNEQF
TRBV5-5	ASSLLPGWVF
TRBV12-3/TRBV12-4	ASSLFLNELY
TRBV12-3/TRBV12-4	ASSLLSSGSFNEQF
TRBV10-3	AISGRGTQY